This T cell receptor beta chain comes out of a study of blood T cell repertoires in COVID-19. Looking at the study overall: T cells, B-cell-depleted T cells, or PBMCs supplied cDNA or gDNA.

The V gene's germline CDR1 is SGHDT and CDR2 YYEEEE. The V end lost 0 bases, the J end lost 6 bases, and 10 bases lay between the germline ends. CDR3 size: 14 residues. The protocol was immunoSEQ multiplex PCR, while the TCRdb copy is restricted to in-frame clones and leaves out a portion. Of roughly 300,000 clones listed, around 90% are singletons. The sample was PBMCs or T cells enriched from blood (not recorded which). The chain carries TRBV5-6 and TRBJ2-1; D might be TRBD2 (6 bases). This sequence originates from a woman aged 30 to 39 who had recovered from COVID-19. The DNA of the CDR3 is TGTGCCAGCAGCTTGGATTGGGGAGGCAATGAGCAGTTCTTC. It specifies CASSLDWGGNEQFF. Full variable domain (remainder filled in from reference TRBV5-6 and TRBJ2-1): DAGVTQSPTHLIKTRGQQVTLRCSPKSGHDTVSWYQQALGQGPQFIFQYYEEEERQRGNFPDRFSGHQFPNYSSELNVNALLLGDSALYLCASSLDWGGNEQFFGPGTRLTVL.